Below, 25 T cell receptor beta chains from the same sample are listed, as sequenced in a study of cytomegalovirus exposure and HLA in healthy donors. Both 60 Vbeta primers and 13 Jbeta primers went into the PCR. The table came from immunoSEQ multiplex PCR; TCRdb's copy has only in-frame clones and leaves some out. Altogether about 130,000 clones are present, more than 75% being singletons, with the ten largest covering over 1.2%. What was sequenced was PBMCs. Source of these receptors: a female donor in good health and CMV-seronegative.

This chain links TRBV7-9 with TRBJ1-3; D not resolved. Germline-derived CDR1 and CDR2 are SEHNR and FQNEAQ (reference sequence). Trimming stripped 4 bases from V and 1 base from J, with 11 bases between. There are 15 residues in the CDR3. CDR3 residues: CASSSPVFSGNTIYF. The CDR3 bases are TGTGCCAGCAGCTCCCCCGTGTTTTCTGGAAACACCATATATTTT.

This chain connects TRBV5-1 to TRBJ2-7; maybe TRBD2 (6 bases). With 4 bases removed from V and 7 bases from J, the gap between germline ends came to 15 bases. The CDR3 length is 13 residues. Germline CDR1 reads SGHRS; CDR2 reads YFSETQ. CDR3 residues: CASSLVGGEEQYF. For the CDR3, the DNA is TGCGCCAGCAGCCTTGTAGGAGGGGAAGAGCAGTACTTC. Full variable domain (missing parts from reference TRBV5-1 and TRBJ2-7): KAGVTQTPRYLIKTRGQQVTLSCSPISGHRSVSWYQQTPGQGLQFLFEYFSETQRNKGNFPGRFSGRQFSNSRSEMNVSTLELGDSALYLCASSLVGGEEQYFGPGTRLTVT.

This clone was recorded only once. The V call is TRBV27, the J call TRBJ2-7; TRBD1 aligns across 9 bases. Trimming at V came to 3 bases and at J to 4 bases, leaving 10 bases not matched to a gene. The CDR3 runs 16 residues. CDR1 and CDR2 (germline): MNHEY, SMNVEV (reference sequence). The CDR3, as DNA: TGTGCCAGCAGTTTCCTGACCGGGACAGGGTGGTACGAGCAGTACTTC. It translates to CASSFLTGTGWYEQYF.

The chain has TRBV7-9 and TRBJ2-2; 11 bases map to TRBD1. The CDR3 contains 13 residues. The V gene end was trimmed by 11 bases and the J gene end by 3 bases; junction bases not matched to a gene: 2. Germline values: CDR1 SEHNR, CDR2 FQNEAQ (reference sequence). Here the CDR3 DNA reads TGTGCCGGGGGACAGGGGGACACCGGGGAGCTGTTTTTT. Its translation: CAGGQGDTGELFF.

The gene calls are TRBV6-6 and TRBJ1-2; possible D gene TRBD1, 6 bases. The CDR3 covers 13 residues. V lost 4 bases and J lost 4, with 10 bases in between. Germline CDR1 is MNHNY and CDR2 is SVGAGI (reference sequence). CDR3 sequence (DNA): TGTGCCAGCAGTTTGGACAGCTTCTATGGCTACACCTTC. Amino acids: CASSLDSFYGYTF.

This rearrangement joins TRBV9 to TRBJ2-5, with 8 bases fitting TRBD2. Germline V lookup: CDR1 SGDLS, CDR2 YYNGEE. The CDR3 loop spans 16 amino acids. Losses at the gene ends were 3 bases for V and 3 bases for J; bases not matched to a gene: 10. The DNA for the CDR3 is TGTGCCAGCAGCGACGCCGGGGGGGCAATAGAAGAGACCCAGTACTTC. Its protein is CASSDAGGAIEETQYF.

The chain combines TRBV19 with TRBJ2-7, with 9 nucleotides matching TRBD1. The CDR3 sequence is 15 residues long. Trimming cost V 5 bases and J 7 bases; bases outside gene matches: 12. Germline loops: CDR1 LNHDA, CDR2 SQIVND (reference sequence). The DNA of the CDR3 is TGTGCCAGTAGTTCAGGGACAGGGTCATCATGGGAGCAGTACTTC. Protein sequence: CASSSGTGSSWEQYF.

The genes are TRBV5-1 and TRBJ2-7, with 14 nucleotides matching TRBD2. Germline V gene data show CDR1 as SGHRS and CDR2 as YFSETQ. Losses at the gene ends were 4 bases for V and 7 bases for J; bases not matched to a gene: 7. The CDR3 runs to 15 residues. The CDR3 DNA follows: TGCGCCAGCAGCCCGGGACTAGCGGGAGAATTGGAGCAGTACTTC. Protein sequence: CASSPGLAGELEQYF.

This sequence joins TRBV27 and TRBJ1-5, with D maybe TRBD1 (5 bases). Trimming shortened V by 2 bases and J by 1 base, and 6 bases separated the two germline ends. CDR3 length equals 14 residues. Germline CDR1 is MNHEY and CDR2 is SMNVEV (reference sequence). The CDR3 sequence is CASSLRGSNQPQHF. CDR3 nucleotide sequence: TGTGCCAGCAGTTTAAGGGGAAGCAATCAGCCCCAGCATTTT.

J is TRBJ2-5 and V is TRBV25-1; 8 positions match TRBD2. Unmatched junction bases numbered 16, after V lost 9 bases and J lost 1 base. The germline V gene encodes CDR1 MGHDK and CDR2 SYGVNS. The CDR3 runs to 17 residues. The CDR3 spells CASSRGAVSGSQETQYF. In DNA form, the CDR3 reads TGTGCCAGTTCGCGGGGGGCAGTGAGCGGGAGCCAAGAGACCCAGTACTTC.

The genes are TRBV15 and TRBJ1-3, with 7 bases identical to TRBD1. The trim removed 2 bases at V and 4 bases at J, leaving 8 bases unmatched. This CDR3 comprises 16 residues. Germline lookup yields CDR1 LNHNV and CDR2 YYDKDF (reference sequence). The CDR3 spells CATSRTGAWGGNTIYF. The CDR3 DNA follows: TGTGCCACCAGCAGAACAGGGGCCTGGGGGGGAAACACCATATATTTT.

The genes are TRBV7-2 and TRBJ2-3; D ambiguous. Germline V CDR1 and CDR2: SGHTA, FQGNSA. There are 12 residues in the CDR3. V dropped 4 bases and J dropped 2 bases, with 4 bases sitting between them. CDR3 sequence: CASSSSTDTQYF. The CDR3 coding sequence is TGTGCCAGCAGCTCATCCACAGATACGCAGTATTTT.

This clone was detected a few times. The V call is TRBV9, the J call TRBJ2-5, with 9 bases identical to TRBD1. The CDR3 has 16 residues. V lost 4 bases to trimming and J lost 5 bases; unmatched junction nucleotides: 12. From germline, CDR1 is SGDLS and CDR2 YYNGEE. CDR3 residues: CASSPTQTGGWETQYF. CDR3 DNA sequence: TGTGCCAGCAGCCCCACCCAGACAGGGGGGTGGGAGACCCAGTACTTC.

The CDR3 nucleotides are TGTGCCAGCATCCCGACAGGGTATAGCAATCAGCCCCAGCATTTT. Translated, it gives CASIPTGYSNQPQHF. The chain is built from TRBV5-8 and TRBJ1-5; TRBD1 matches at 7 bases. Per germline, CDR1 SGHTS and CDR2 YDEGEE. The CDR3 runs 15 residues. With 6 bases clipped from V and 0 bases from J, the junction kept 6 bases outside the gene matches.

To note about this clone: Additional DNA sequences in this sample encode the identical CDR3. The chain employs TRBV5-8 and TRBJ1-2; D unresolved. Germline assignment: CDR1 SGHTS and CDR2 YDEGEE. Trimming removed 0 bases from V and 2 bases from J, with 5 bases in between. The CDR3 has 13 amino acids. The CDR3 sequence: CASSLGRNYGYTF. The CDR3 bases are TGTGCCAGCAGCTTGGGCAGAAACTATGGCTACACCTTC.

The chain couples TRBV30 to TRBJ1-1; 12 bases line up with TRBD1. The germline CDR1 and CDR2 sequences are GTSNPN and SVGIG (reference sequence). This CDR3 region has 17 residues. Trimming removed 5 bases from V and 1 base from J; junction bases left unmatched: 11. The CDR3 here is CAWEDGTGGTGNTEAFF. In DNA form, the CDR3 reads TGTGCCTGGGAAGACGGGACAGGGGGCACTGGGAACACTGAAGCTTTCTTT. The whole variable domain, remainder taken from reference TRBV30 and TRBJ1-1, is SQTIHQWPATLVQPVGSPLSLECTVEGTSNPNLYWYRQAAGRGLQLLFYSVGIGQISSEVPQNLSASRPQDRQFILSSKKLLLSDSGFYLCAWEDGTGGTGNTEAFFGQGTRLTVV.

This chain joins TRBV7-2 and TRBJ1-4; D might be TRBD1 (5 bases). Germline V gives CDR1 SGHTA, CDR2 FQGNSA. The CDR3 sequence is 19 residues long. The V end was cut by 2 bases, the J end by 8 bases, with 27 bases between. CDR3 sequence (DNA): TGTGCCAGCAGCTTATTTTCTTTGGCTAGCGGCCAGGGAGGAGAAAAACTGTTTTTT. Residues: CASSLFSLASGQGGEKLFF.

The genes are TRBV18 and TRBJ2-5, with D possibly TRBD2 on 6 matching bases. The assigned J gene may be wrong: the sequence end matches TRBJ2-7 better. The CDR3 totals 14 residues. Germline assignment: CDR1 KGHSH and CDR2 LQKENI. CDR3 nucleotide sequence: TGTGCCAGCTCACCACAGGGAGGCTCCTACGAGCAGTACTTC. This gives the protein CASSPQGGSYEQYF.

The V gene is TRBV9, the J gene TRBJ1-1; a possible D gene is TRBD1 (5 bases). Germline CDR1 is SGDLS and CDR2 is YYNGEE. This CDR3 has 15 residues. V shed 1 base and J shed 4 bases, with 14 bases lying between them. CDR3 DNA sequence: TGTGCCAGCAGCGTATTTAGATCCGGGGGCACTGAAGCTTTCTTT. It encodes CASSVFRSGGTEAFF.

The rearrangement uses TRBV19 and TRBJ2-5; weak D call: TRBD2 (5 bases). CDR3 size: 13 residues. Trimming cost V 2 bases and J 5 bases, with 9 bases left between them. Per the germline V gene, CDR1 is LNHDA and CDR2 is SQIVND (reference sequence). The CDR3 loop is CASSISRGETQYF. For the CDR3, the DNA is TGTGCCAGTAGTATATCACGCGGGGAGACCCAGTACTTC.

Here the CDR3 reads CASSFSGTGELFF. The CDR3 DNA is TGTGCCAGCAGCTTTAGCGGGACCGGGGAGCTGTTTTTT. This chain joins TRBV7-8 and TRBJ2-2; 7 bases match TRBD2. V trimming: 3 bases; J trimming: 5 bases; junction bases outside the gene matches: 0. From germline, CDR1 is SGHVS and CDR2 FQNEAQ. The CDR3 covers 13 residues. Drawing the rest from reference TRBV7-8 and TRBJ2-2, the complete variable domain is GAGVSQSPRYKVAKRGQDVALRCDPISGHVSLFWYQQALGQGPEFLTYFQNEAQLDKSGLPSDRFFAERPEGSVSTLKIQRTQQEDSAVYLCASSFSGTGELFFGEGSRLTVL.

This chain connects TRBV5-1 to TRBJ2-7; the match to TRBD2 covers 7 bases. Trimming took 3 bases from V and 4 from J; bases not matched to a gene: 7. This CDR3 region has 14 residues. Germline CDR1 SGHRS, CDR2 YFSETQ. CDR3 loop: CASSWGGSRYEQYF. The CDR3 DNA follows: TGCGCCAGCAGCTGGGGCGGGAGTCGGTACGAGCAGTACTTC. Based on the CDR3 plus reference TRBV5-1 and TRBJ2-7, the full variable domain is KAGVTQTPRYLIKTRGQQVTLSCSPISGHRSVSWYQQTPGQGLQFLFEYFSETQRNKGNFPGRFSGRQFSNSRSEMNVSTLELGDSALYLCASSWGGSRYEQYFGPGTRLTVT.

The V gene is TRBV14, the J gene TRBJ1-3; 7 bases agree with TRBD1. The CDR3 runs to 15 residues. Germline V CDR1 and CDR2: SGHDN, FVKESK. V was pared by 4 bases and J by 4 bases, with 7 bases of the junction left unmatched. The CDR3 is CASSPRRTGGNTIYF. CDR3 sequence (DNA): TGTGCCAGCAGCCCGAGACGGACAGGCGGAAACACCATATATTTT.

The CDR3 DNA reads TGTGCCAGCAGCCCCCAATACAGGGGGCGGACCTACGAGCAGTACTTC. It encodes CASSPQYRGRTYEQYF. V is TRBV7-9 and J is TRBJ2-7; 9 bases are a match to TRBD1. This CDR3 is 16 amino acids long. Per the germline V gene, CDR1 is SEHNR and CDR2 is FQNEAQ (reference sequence). Losses at the gene ends were 5 bases for V and 2 bases for J; bases not matched to a gene: 10.

The chain employs TRBV5-1 and TRBJ2-2, with D possibly matching TRBD2 (5 bases). The CDR3 length is 15 residues. Germline CDR1 SGHRS, CDR2 YFSETQ. V was cut by 0 bases and J by 10 bases, with 16 bases left in between. Written as DNA, the CDR3 is TGCGCCAGCAGCTTGGAACTAGTTACGTCCGAGGAGCTGTTTTTT. Encoded protein: CASSLELVTSEELFF.